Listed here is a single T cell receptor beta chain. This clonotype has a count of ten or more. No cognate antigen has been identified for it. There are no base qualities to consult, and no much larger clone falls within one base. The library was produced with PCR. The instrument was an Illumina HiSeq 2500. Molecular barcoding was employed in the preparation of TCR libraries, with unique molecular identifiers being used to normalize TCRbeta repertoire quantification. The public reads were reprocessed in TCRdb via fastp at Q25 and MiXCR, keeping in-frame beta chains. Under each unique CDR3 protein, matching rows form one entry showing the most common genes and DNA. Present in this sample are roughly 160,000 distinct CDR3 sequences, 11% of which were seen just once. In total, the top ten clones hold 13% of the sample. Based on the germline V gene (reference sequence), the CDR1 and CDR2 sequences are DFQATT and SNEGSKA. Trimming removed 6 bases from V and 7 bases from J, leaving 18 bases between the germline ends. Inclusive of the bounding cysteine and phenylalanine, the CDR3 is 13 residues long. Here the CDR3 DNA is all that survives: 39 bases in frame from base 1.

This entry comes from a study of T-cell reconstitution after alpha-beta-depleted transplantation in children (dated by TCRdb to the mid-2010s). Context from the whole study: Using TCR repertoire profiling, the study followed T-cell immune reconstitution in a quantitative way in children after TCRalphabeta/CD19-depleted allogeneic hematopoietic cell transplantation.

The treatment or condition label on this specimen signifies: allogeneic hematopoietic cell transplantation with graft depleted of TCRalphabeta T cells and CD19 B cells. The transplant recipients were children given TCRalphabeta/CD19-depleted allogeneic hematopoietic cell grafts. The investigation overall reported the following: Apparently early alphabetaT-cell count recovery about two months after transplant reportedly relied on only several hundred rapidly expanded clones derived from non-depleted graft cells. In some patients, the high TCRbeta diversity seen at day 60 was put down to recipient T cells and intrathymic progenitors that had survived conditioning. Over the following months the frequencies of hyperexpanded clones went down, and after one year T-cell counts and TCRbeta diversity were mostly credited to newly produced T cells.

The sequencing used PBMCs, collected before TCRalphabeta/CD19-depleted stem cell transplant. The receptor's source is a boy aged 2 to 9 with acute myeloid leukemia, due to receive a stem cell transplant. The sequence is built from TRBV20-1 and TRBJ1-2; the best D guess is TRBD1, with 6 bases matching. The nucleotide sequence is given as TGCAGTGCGCCGGACAGTCAAAGGGGTGGCTACACCTTC. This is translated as CSAPDSQRGGYTF.